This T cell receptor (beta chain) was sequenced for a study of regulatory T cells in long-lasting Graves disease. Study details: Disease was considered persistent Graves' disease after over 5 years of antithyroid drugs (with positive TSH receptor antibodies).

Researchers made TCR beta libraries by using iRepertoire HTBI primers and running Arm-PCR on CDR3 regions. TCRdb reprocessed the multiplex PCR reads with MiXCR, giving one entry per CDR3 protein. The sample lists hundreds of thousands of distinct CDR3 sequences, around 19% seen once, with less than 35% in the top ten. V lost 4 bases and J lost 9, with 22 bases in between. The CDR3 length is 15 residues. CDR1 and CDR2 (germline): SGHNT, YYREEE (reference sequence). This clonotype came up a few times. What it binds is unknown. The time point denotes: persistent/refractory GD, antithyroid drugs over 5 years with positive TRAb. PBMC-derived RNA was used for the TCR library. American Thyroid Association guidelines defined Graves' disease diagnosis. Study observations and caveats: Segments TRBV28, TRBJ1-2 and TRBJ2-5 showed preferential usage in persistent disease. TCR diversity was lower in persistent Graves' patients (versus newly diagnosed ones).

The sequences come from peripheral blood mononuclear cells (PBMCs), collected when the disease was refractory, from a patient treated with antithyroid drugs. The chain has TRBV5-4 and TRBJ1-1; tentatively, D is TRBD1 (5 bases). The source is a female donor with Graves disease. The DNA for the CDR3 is TGTGCCAGCAGCCCCTCGGGGACGTACGGCCGTCAAGCTTTCTTT. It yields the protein CASSPSGTYGRQAFF.